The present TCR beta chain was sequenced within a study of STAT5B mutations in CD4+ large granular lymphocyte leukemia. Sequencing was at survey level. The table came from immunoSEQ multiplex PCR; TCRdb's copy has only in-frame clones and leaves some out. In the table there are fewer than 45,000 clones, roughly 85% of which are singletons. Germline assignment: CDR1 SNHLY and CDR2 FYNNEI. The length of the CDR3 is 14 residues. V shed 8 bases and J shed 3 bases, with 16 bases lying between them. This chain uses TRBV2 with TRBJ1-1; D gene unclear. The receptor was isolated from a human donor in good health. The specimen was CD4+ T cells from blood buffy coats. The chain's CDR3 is CASLNGQTYTEAFF. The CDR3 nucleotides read TGTGCCAGCCTGAATGGGCAGACATACACTGAAGCTTTCTTT.